Sequencing of this T cell receptor beta chain was carried out in a study of blood T cells in healthy people across ages. Notes on the study in general: Diversity figures derived from one million T cells were judged to underestimate the true value.

V was pared by 2 bases and J by 0 bases, with 6 bases between. The CDR3 loop spans 14 amino acids. Germline assignment: CDR1 SGDLS and CDR2 YYNGEE. A second PCR of roughly 7 to 11 cycles used a sample-barcoded 5' primer and a J-beta primer mix. A template-switch adaptor containing 12 random nucleotides labeled each cDNA molecule. TCRdb processed the 5' RACE reads anew with MiXCR; each CDR3 protein has one entry. The sample yields 1.8 million or so distinct CDR3 sequences, about 39% seen once. Of note for this clonotype: Antigen specificity is unknown.

V and J are TRBV9 and TRBJ1-5; D is undetermined. This clonotype was sampled from a human donor in good health. The sequencing sample was made of blood. The CDR3 DNA follows: TGTGCCAGCAGCGTCGACGATAGCAATCAGCCCCAGCATTTT. It specifies CASSVDDSNQPQHF.